This TCR beta chain originates from a study of cytomegalovirus exposure and HLA in healthy donors. The CDR3 is 15 amino acids. V shed 2 bases, J shed 3 bases, and the junction held 4 bases outside the gene matches. Germline values: CDR1 SGDLS, CDR2 YYNGEE. On this clone: The antigen is not known.

PCR involved 60 Vbeta and 13 Jbeta primers. The protocol was immunoSEQ multiplex PCR, while the TCRdb copy is restricted to in-frame clones and leaves out a portion. Of roughly 180,000 clones in the sample, 65% to 85% were seen once. Study-level results: Equally common other TCR beta chains were less clonally expanded than HLA-associated ones, a later analysis found. TCR beta V- and J-gene trimming, according to a later analysis, was linked to a missense DCLRE1C variant. Donor immune exposure was known only as CMV serostatus.

The chain links TRBV9 to TRBJ2-1, with TRBD1 matching over 8 bases. Sequencing was performed on PBMCs. This sequence originates from a female donor in good health and CMV-seronegative. The CDR3 is CASSVDRDLYNEQFF. The CDR3 DNA follows: TGTGCCAGCAGCGTGGACAGGGATCTCTACAATGAGCAGTTCTTC.